This is a list of T cell receptor beta chains from one sample in a study of blood T cell repertoires in COVID-19. The protocol was immunoSEQ multiplex PCR, while the TCRdb copy is restricted to in-frame clones and leaves out a portion. The data show approximately 83,000 clones, with about 82% seen just once and around 3.3% held by the top ten. Sequencing used peripheral blood. All receptors derive from a man aged 45-65 years with acute or convalescent COVID-19. CDR3s include the opening cysteine and the closing phenylalanine or tryptophan. A D gene is named only where the DNA matches it firmly. A clone size is listed for some rows: how often the clone was seen (once, few, many), or a class if it is expanded.

abundance	d_gene	v_gene	j_gene	CDR3nt	CDR3aa
NA	TRBD2	TRBV5-1	TRBJ2-5	TGCGCCAGCTCGGGACTAGCGGGAGAGGAGACCCAGTACTTC	CASSGLAGEETQYF
NA	NA	TRBV28	TRBJ1-5	TGTGCCAGCATCCCGGGAGGGCTTCAGCCCCAGCATTTT	CASIPGGLQPQHF
NA	TRBD2	TRBV19	TRBJ2-1	TGTGCCAGTAGTATAGGGACTAGCGGGATCAATGAGCAGTTCTTC	CASSIGTSGINEQFF
NA	NA	TRBV5-1	TRBJ2-2	TGCGCCAGCAGCTTACAGGACACCGGGGAGCTGTTTTTT	CASSLQDTGELFF
once	NA	TRBV5-1	TRBJ1-1	TGCGCCAGCAGCGGGAGTACAGTCAGCACTGAAGCTTTCTTT	CASSGSTVSTEAFF
once	NA	TRBV11-3	TRBJ2-1	TGTGCCAGCAGCGTCCCGACTAGTAGCAATGAGCAGTTCTTC	CASSVPTSSNEQFF
NA	NA	TRBV6-5	TRBJ1-2	TGTGCCAGCAACGAACGGAGGGATGCTAACTATGGCTACACCTTC	CASNERRDANYGYTF
NA	TRBD1	TRBV5-5	TRBJ1-2	TGTGCCAGCAGCTTCTCGTTGGGACAGGGGGTCGGTGGCTACACCTTC	CASSFSLGQGVGGYTF
NA	TRBD2	TRBV7-2	TRBJ2-3	TGTGCCAGCAGCTTCGGGAGGGTGGGAGATACGCAGTATTTT	CASSFGRVGDTQYF
NA	NA	TRBV11-3	TRBJ1-3	TGTGCCAGCAGCTTATCAGGGAGGGAGCCAAGGCCGGGGGGAAACACCATATATTTT	CASSLSGREPRPGGNTIYF
NA	NA	TRBV7-2	TRBJ2-3	TGTGCCAGCAGCTTAGTTGTACAGCCCAGCACAGATACGCAGTATTTT	CASSLVVQPSTDTQYF
NA	NA	TRBV5-1	TRBJ1-2	TGCGCCAGCAGCCCGAGCGGAGAGTATGGCTACACCTTC	CASSPSGEYGYTF
NA	TRBD2	TRBV5-1	TRBJ2-1	TGCGCCAGCAGCTTGGAGGCTAGCGGGGGGTACTCCTACAATGAGCAGTTCTTC	CASSLEASGGYSYNEQFF
few	TRBD1	TRBV27	TRBJ2-7	TGTGCCAGCAGTCTTCGACAGGGGGCGAGGGCGCGCTCCTACGAGCAGTACTTC	CASSLRQGARARSYEQYF
NA	TRBD2	TRBV14	TRBJ2-7	TGTGCCAGCAGCCCCTTTGGACTAGCGGGAGCGGCAACGCATTTCTACGAGCAGTACTTC	CASSPFGLAGAATHFYEQYF
few	TRBD1	TRBV7-2	TRBJ2-5	TGTGCCAGCAGCTTAGGACAGGGGCCCTGGGAGACCCAGTACTTC	CASSLGQGPWETQYF
NA	NA	TRBV6-1	TRBJ1-5	TGTGCCAGCAGTGAAATCAGGGCAGAGAATCCCCAGCATTTT	CASSEIRAENPQHF
NA	NA	TRBV5-6	TRBJ1-3	TGTGCCAGCAGCTACCAACAGGGTACTGGAAACACCATATATTTT	CASSYQQGTGNTIYF
NA	NA	TRBV18	TRBJ1-1	TGTGCCAGCTCACCCGGACAGAACACTGAAGCTTTCTTT	CASSPGQNTEAFF
NA	NA	TRBV28	TRBJ2-7	TGTGCCAGCAGTCCGGAGGGGCTCGGGGCAGAGGAGCAGTACTTC	CASSPEGLGAEEQYF
NA	NA	TRBV5-1	TRBJ2-5	TGCGCCAGCAGCTCAACCGGGACTTCACAAGAGACCCAGTACTTC	CASSSTGTSQETQYF
NA	TRBD1	TRBV5-4	TRBJ2-3	TGTGCCAGCAGCTTAAGGACAGGGATCACAGATACGCAGTATTTT	CASSLRTGITDTQYF
once	NA	TRBV11-3	TRBJ2-7	TGTGCCAGCAGCTTGGGCGCTTCCTACGAGCAGTACTTC	CASSLGASYEQYF
NA	NA	TRBV5-1	TRBJ1-1	TGCGCCAGCAGCTATACAGGGTGGAACACTGAAGCTTTCTTT	CASSYTGWNTEAFF
NA	NA	TRBV7-9	TRBJ1-3	TGTGCCAGCGTCCGGGGGGGAGATGGAAACACCATATATTTT	CASVRGGDGNTIYF
NA	NA	TRBV6-5	TRBJ1-1	TGTGCCAGCAGTCTCGGGATAAGGAGTAGCACTGAAGCTTTCTTT	CASSLGIRSSTEAFF
few	NA	TRBV7-9	TRBJ1-1	TGTGCCAGCAGGTCAGTACAGGGTAACACTGAAGCTTTCTTT	CASRSVQGNTEAFF
NA	NA	TRBV4-3	TRBJ2-5	TGCGCCAGCAGCCGAAGTTGGACAGACCAAGAGACCCAGTACTTC	CASSRSWTDQETQYF
NA	TRBD1	TRBV18	TRBJ1-4	TGTGCCAGCTCACGCACGACAGGGGGCAGGGATGGTGAAAAACTGTTTTTT	CASSRTTGGRDGEKLFF